A single sample is the source of the 5 T cell receptor beta chains below, sequenced in a study of T cell repertoires in cytomegalovirus infection. TCRdb recomputed calls from the reads with MiXCR, one row per CDR3 protein. The table has about 230,000 distinct CDR3 sequences, roughly 6.5% seen once. Sequenced input: PBMCs. The receptors here all came from a human donor in good health (CMV status not recorded). Some clones in this sample may be carry-over from other donors' samples.

This clonotype was recorded at least ten times. The gene calls are TRBV5-6 and TRBJ2-7; D remains unclear. Trimming left V 3 bases short and J 2 bases short, with 12 bases between. Per the germline V gene, CDR1 is SGHDT and CDR2 is YYEEEE. The CDR3 is made up of 14 amino acids. CDR3 sequence reads: CASSYSGLTYEQYF. The CDR3 nucleotides read TGTGCCAGCAGCTACTCCGGGCTTACCTACGAGCAGTACTTC.

This clonotype was recorded many times. The chain couples TRBV4-3 to TRBJ1-1; perhaps TRBD1 as D (5 bases). Germline V CDR1 and CDR2: LGHNA, YSLEER. The germline V and J ends were trimmed by 0 bases and 3 bases, with 8 bases remaining between them. The CDR3 covers 14 residues. In DNA form, the CDR3 reads TGCGCCAGCAGCCAAGAAAGGGGCCACACTGAAGCTTTCTTT. It translates to CASSQERGHTEAFF.

This clonotype appeared many times. This chain connects TRBV6-1 to TRBJ1-2; D might be TRBD1 (5 bases). Germline CDR1 MNHNS, CDR2 SASEGT. The CDR3 length is 15 residues. Trimming stripped 2 bases from V and 4 bases from J, with 14 bases between. The CDR3 coding sequence is TGTGCCAGCAGTGAAATGGGGCAGGGAGCCTATGGCTACACCTTC. Its translation is CASSEMGQGAYGYTF.

This clonotype came up a few times. This chain links TRBV20-1 with TRBJ2-5; 13 bases are a match to TRBD2. The junction had 5 bases not matched to a gene; V was cut back by 2 bases and J by 5 bases. Looked up from germline, CDR1 is DFQATT and CDR2 is SNEGSKA (reference sequence). This CDR3 has 15 residues. In DNA, the CDR3 is TGCAGTGCTAGACGACTAGCGGGGGGTGAGGAGACCCAGTACTTC. It is translated as CSARRLAGGEETQYF.

This clonotype was seen at least ten times. The chain combines TRBV5-5 with TRBJ2-5; possibly TRBD2 for D (6 bases). V lost 4 bases and J 5 bases, leaving 21 bases between the germline ends. The CDR3 contains 16 residues. Germline loops: CDR1 SGHKS, CDR2 YYEKEE (reference sequence). The CDR3 reads CASSPDAGRITETQYF. CDR3 coding DNA: TGTGCCAGCAGCCCCGACGCGGGGCGGATTACGGAGACCCAGTACTTC.